This entry is about one T cell receptor beta chain. The data were taken from a study of human T cells and chemical hapten exposure. For the study at large: There were weekly diphenylcyclopropenone doses to the scalp for patients throughout the approximately 25-week study. Mostly female, the patients presented with alopecia areata, totalis or universalis.

Germline values: CDR1 SGHDN, CDR2 FVKESK. The CDR3 covers 16 residues. Trimming removed 3 bases from V and 4 bases from J, with 18 bases in between. TCRdb reprocessed the RACE reads with MiXCR, giving one entry per CDR3 protein. The table records 84,000 or so distinct CDR3 sequences, roughly 10% of them present only once. Time point denoted: patch test 2, 6 weeks after DPC sensitization. Stated treatment: therapeutic diphenylcyclopropenone sensitization with weekly scalp DPC. This sequence was found in a woman in her 30s with alopecia areata. Some clones in this sample may be carry-over from other donors' samples. The source was whole blood, collected in connection with sensitization to the hapten diphenylcyclopropenone (DPC). The V call is TRBV14, the J call TRBJ1-2, with no clear D. In nucleotides, the CDR3 is TGTGCCAGCAGCCACTATTCCACCGGGCTACCCTATGGCTACACCTTC. It specifies CASSHYSTGLPYGYTF.